This TCR beta chain is drawn from a study of cytomegalovirus exposure and HLA in healthy donors. Study results and caveats: For most TCR sequences rarity was the rule, although some public TCRs occurred in many donors. As a later analysis showed, several of the most significant clusters appeared to be linked to common viral pathogens. Sequencing likely caused a cluster of highly shared sequence variants.

This clone is a singleton in its sample. Its target is not known. PCR involved 60 Vbeta and 13 Jbeta primers. Produced via immunoSEQ multiplex PCR; TCRdb's table is partial and in-frame only. The sample carries 170,000 or so clones, roughly 87% recorded once. The CDR3 sequence is 15 residues long. Unmatched junction bases numbered 5, after V lost 6 bases and J lost 5 bases. The germline V gene encodes CDR1 MNHEY and CDR2 SVGAGI. The sample comprised PBMCs. This clonotype was sampled from a man in his fifties or sixties in good health and CMV-seronegative. The chain employs TRBV6-5 and TRBJ1-6, with TRBD1 matching 9 bases. The CDR3 region is CASREDRGDNSPLHF. The CDR3 nucleotides are TGTGCCAGCAGGGAGGACAGGGGAGATAATTCACCCCTCCACTTT.